This T cell receptor beta chain was retrieved from a study of blood T cell repertoires in COVID-19. On the study more broadly: Both acute and convalescent COVID-19 samples were obtained from the United States, Italy and Spain. The cDNA or gDNA used as material had been derived from T cells, B-cell-depleted T cells, or PBMCs.

Deletions cut 4 bases from V and 11 bases from J, with 5 bases between. In germline, CDR1 is LGHDT, CDR2 YNNKEL (reference sequence). This CDR3 comprises 9 residues. In the study's own analysis: Amplifying reference gene primers gave estimates of nucleated cell counts. Some clones are missing from TCRdb's copy, which holds only in-frame ones; the method was immunoSEQ multiplex PCR. V and J calls and clone size are copied from that table; D and trimming were computed from the DNA. Among roughly 150,000 clones, 70% to 85% were seen once, and the ten largest hold more than 5.5%. The clonotype comes from a woman between 45 and 60 years old in a cohort sampled during active or convalescent COVID-19. The chain joins TRBV3-1 (or the pseudogene TRBV3-2) to TRBJ1-1; the D is unclear. What was sequenced was peripheral blood. CDR3 sequence (DNA): TGTGCCAGCAGCCCCGGGGCTTTCTTT. Translation: CASSPGAFF.